The 31 T cell receptor beta chains presented below share a single source sample, sequenced in a study of T cells in Graves' hyperthyroidism and ophthalmopathy. The source material, RNA transcripts, was used to amplify TCR beta CDR3 regions. Using the HTBI primer set, a first-round RT-PCR was run on the TCR CDR3. TCRdb fed the multiplex PCR reads into MiXCR, producing one record per CDR3 protein. The sample lists about 480,000 distinct CDR3 sequences, about 15% occurring once. The sample taken for sequencing was blood. The receptor source for this set is a woman younger than 30 with Graves' hyperthyroidism.

This clonotype has a count of ten or more. The V gene is TRBV20-1, the J gene TRBJ1-5; D is unresolved. The CDR3 spans 15 residues. V gave up 4 bases and J gave up 5 bases, with 18 bases separating them. Germline V gives CDR1 DFQATT, CDR2 SNEGSKA (reference sequence). CDR3 nucleotide sequence: TGCAGTGCTACAAGTGCTGGTCTCCAGTATCAGCCCCAGCATTTT. This encodes CSATSAGLQYQPQHF.

This clonotype was found a few times. The chain links TRBV19 to TRBJ1-1; possibly TRBD1 for D (6 bases). The CDR3 loop spans 16 amino acids. CDR1 is LNHDA and CDR2 is SQIVND in the germline V gene (reference sequence). Trimming removed 5 bases at V and 1 base at J, with 17 bases between. DNA of the CDR3: TGTGCCAGTAGTGCACGACCAGGGGTCGGGAACACTGAAGCTTTCTTT. Its translation: CASSARPGVGNTEAFF. The whole variable domain, remainder taken from reference TRBV19 and TRBJ1-1, is DGGITQSPKYLFRKEGQNVTLSCEQNLNHDAMYWYRQDPGQGLRLIYYSQIVNDFQKGDIAEGYSVSREKKESFPLTVTSAQKNPTAFYLCASSARPGVGNTEAFFGQGTRLTVV.

This clonotype appeared many times. The rearrangement joins TRBV10-3 to TRBJ1-1; possible D gene TRBD1, 5 bases. V was pared by 2 bases and J by 3 bases, with 16 bases between. Germline CDR1 and CDR2: ENHRY and SYGVKD. This CDR3 comprises 16 residues. The CDR3 DNA reads as TGTGCCATCAGTGAGGTTTCGGGGCAGAACGACACTGAAGCTTTCTTT. It yields the protein CAISEVSGQNDTEAFF.

Comment on this clonotype: A much larger clone differs from this one at a single base, so this may be a read error. The chain recombines TRBV15 with TRBJ2-5, with D hard to call. CDR1 LNHNV and CDR2 YYDKDF come from the germline V gene (reference sequence). This CDR3 region has 12 residues. For the CDR3, the DNA is TGTGCCACCAGCCTACCCCGAGAGACCCAGTGCTTC. Its protein is CATSLPRETQCF. Complete variable domain (other parts from reference TRBV15 and TRBJ2-5): DAMVIQNPRYQVTQFGKPVTLSCSQTLNHNVMYWYQQKSSQAPKLLFHYYDKDFNNEADTPDNFQSRRPNTSFCFLDIRSPGLGDTAMYLCATSLPRETQCFGPGTRLLVL.

This clonotype has a count of ten or more. The gene calls are TRBV14 and TRBJ2-1; 10 bases are a match to TRBD2. This CDR3 is built from 17 residues. J was trimmed by 13 bases and V by 2 bases; bases with no gene match: 17. The V gene's germline CDR1 is SGHDN and CDR2 FVKESK. In DNA form, the CDR3 reads TGTGCCAGCAGCCAATTTAAGCTAGCGGGAGCCGAGGGGGTACAGTTCTTC. Its protein product is CASSQFKLAGAEGVQFF.

This chain joins TRBV11-2 and TRBJ2-1, with TRBD2 identical over 15 bases. Germline values: CDR1 SGHAT, CDR2 FQNNGV. This CDR3 is 16 amino acids long. After removal of 5 bases from V and 8 bases from J, the junction contained 7 bases not matched to a gene. The CDR3 DNA reads TGTGCCAGCAGCGACAGGACTAGCGGGAGGGTGGATGAGCAGTTCTTC. Its translation is CASSDRTSGRVDEQFF.

This clonotype showed up many times. The rearrangement joins TRBV6-1 to TRBJ1-4; 8 nucleotides agree with TRBD1. V lost 6 bases and J lost 6; bases outside the gene matches: 15. The V gene's germline CDR1 is MNHNS and CDR2 SASEGT. The CDR3 length is 17 residues. This chain's CDR3 is CASRLLGQGQWDEKLFF. CDR3 coding DNA: TGTGCCAGCAGACTACTAGGACAGGGCCAGTGGGATGAAAAACTGTTTTTT.

The chain employs TRBV7-2 and TRBJ2-7, with D tentatively TRBD2 (5 bases). V was shortened by 6 bases and J by 0 bases, with 15 bases between the two germline ends. CDR1 SGHTA and CDR2 FQGNSA come from the germline V gene. This CDR3 is 15 amino acids long. In DNA, the CDR3 is TGTGCCAGCAGACGATTTAGGGCGGGCTCCTACGAGCAGTACTTC. It codes for CASRRFRAGSYEQYF. The whole variable domain, filled in from reference TRBV7-2 and TRBJ2-7, reads GAGVSQSPSNKVTEKGKDVELRCDPISGHTALYWYRQSLGQGLEFLIYFQGNSAPDKSGLPSDRFSAERTGGSVSTLTIQRTQQEDSAVYLCASRRFRAGSYEQYFGPGTRLTVT.

V gene TRBV12-3 or TRBV12-4 combines with J gene TRBJ2-5; a possible D gene is TRBD1 (6 bases). Trimming cost V 6 bases and J 1 base, with 9 bases left between them. The CDR3 is 13 residues long. The CDR3 DNA sequence: TGTGCCAGCAGGCCGGACAGCCAAGAGACCCAGTACTTC. Amino acids: CASRPDSQETQYF.

Worth noting for this clonotype: A junction end diverges from the germline sequence, so it may reflect a read error. The chain joins TRBV29-1 to TRBJ2-3; 14 nucleotides agree with TRBD2. The CDR3 loop spans 14 amino acids. Looked up from germline, CDR1 is SQVTM and CDR2 is ANQGSEA. The CDR3 sequence is CSARLAGGSDTRYF. As DNA, the CDR3 is TGCAGCGCCCGACTAGCGGGAGGGTCGGATACGCGGTATTTT.

A remark on this clonotype: This clone may be a read error of a much larger clone one base away. The V and J genes are TRBV20-1 and TRBJ2-5; 10 positions match TRBD2. There are 15 residues in the CDR3. Per the germline V gene, CDR1 is DFQATT and CDR2 is SNEGSKA (reference sequence). In nucleotides, the CDR3 is TGCGGTGCTCCTCCCCCCCTAGCGGGAGTTGAGACCCAGTACTTC. As protein: CGAPPPLAGVETQYF.

A few counts support this clonotype. Since a much larger clone is just one base distant, this may be a read error. V gene TRBV2 combines with J gene TRBJ1-5; 8 bases are a match to TRBD1. V shed 8 bases, J shed 0 bases, and the junction held 9 bases outside the gene matches. Germline V gene lookup returns CDR1 SNHLY and CDR2 FYNNEI. The CDR3 totals 16 residues. The CDR3 nucleotides are TGTGCCAGCGGGGACAGGTCACTGGATAGCAATCAGCCCCAGCATTTT. Translation: CASGDRSLDSNQPQHF.

This clonotype appeared a few times. This sequence joins TRBV20-1 and TRBJ1-4; D might be TRBD1 (6 bases). CDR1 and CDR2 (germline): DFQATT, SNEGSKA (reference sequence). CDR3 size: 13 residues. V was shortened by 0 bases and J by 7 bases, with 9 bases between the two germline ends. The chain's CDR3 is CSAREGGGEKLFF. The DNA for the CDR3 is TGCAGTGCTAGAGAAGGGGGTGGTGAAAAACTGTTTTTT.

The table lists this clonotype with many counts. This chain links TRBV19 with TRBJ1-1, with 7 bases lining up with TRBD1. Unmatched junction bases numbered 10, after V lost 3 bases and J lost 3 bases. CDR3 length: 16 amino acids. In germline, CDR1 is LNHDA, CDR2 SQIVND (reference sequence). The CDR3 sequence: CASSIQGGQLDTEAFF. Here the CDR3 DNA reads TGTGCCAGTAGTATTCAGGGGGGGCAGTTGGACACTGAAGCTTTCTTT.

This clonotype has a count of ten or more. The gene calls are TRBV2 and TRBJ2-2, with D uncertain. V dropped 1 base and J dropped 0 bases, with 9 bases sitting between them. This CDR3 spans 16 amino acids. CDR1 and CDR2 (germline): SNHLY, FYNNEI. This CDR3 reads CASSEVGSSNTGELFF. The CDR3 region has the DNA TGTGCCAGCAGTGAAGTCGGTAGTTCGAACACCGGGGAGCTGTTTTTT.

The J gene is TRBJ2-6, the V gene TRBV6-1, with D perhaps given as TRBD1 or TRBD2 (5 bases each). Trimming pared 6 bases from V and 1 base from J, leaving 10 bases between. CDR3 length equals 15 residues. Per germline, CDR1 MNHNS and CDR2 SASEGT. CDR3: CASRGEPSGANVLTF. The CDR3, as DNA: TGTGCCAGCAGGGGGGAGCCATCTGGGGCCAACGTCCTGACTTTC.

Points on this clonotype: This may be a read error, as it is one base from a much larger clone. For the CDR3, the DNA is TGCAGCGTTGAACCTGGACAGCCTGGAAACACCATATATTTT. Translation: CSVEPGQPGNTIYF. This chain uses TRBV29-1 with TRBJ1-3, with a weak D call TRBD1 (6 bases). Trimming pared 2 bases from V and 2 bases from J, leaving 10 bases between. Germline V gives CDR1 SQVTM, CDR2 ANQGSEA. CDR3 length equals 14 residues.

The CDR3 DNA sequence: TGTGCCACGAAGCCCGGGACTAGTGCAGATACGCAGTATTTT. Translating gives CATKPGTSADTQYF. The gene calls are TRBV19 and TRBJ2-3; TRBD2 matches at 8 bases. Germline CDR1 reads LNHDA; CDR2 reads SQIVND (reference sequence). The junction had 10 bases not matched to a gene; V was cut back by 10 bases and J by 4 bases. The CDR3 is 14 residues long.

In this sample, this clonotype turned up many times. This sequence joins TRBV18 and TRBJ2-7, with D possibly being TRBD1 or TRBD2 (5 bases each). CDR1 and CDR2 from the germline V gene are KGHSH and LQKENI. V lost 5 bases to trimming and J lost 6 bases, with 14 bases between them. The length of the CDR3 is 13 residues. The CDR3 region has the DNA TGTGCCAGCTCAGATCAACGGGACCTCGAGCAGTACGTC. Translation: CASSDQRDLEQYV.

This clonotype appeared many times. V usage is TRBV27 and J usage is TRBJ1-5, with 8 nucleotides matching TRBD1. CDR3 length: 15 amino acids. V lost 2 bases, J lost 6 bases, and 6 bases stayed unmatched. CDR1 and CDR2 from the germline V gene are MNHEY and SMNVEV (reference sequence). The CDR3 sequence is CASSLVQGARQPQHF. CDR3 bases: TGTGCCAGCAGTTTAGTCCAGGGGGCGCGTCAGCCCCAGCATTTT.

This clonotype was detected only a few times. The V call is TRBV27, the J call TRBJ2-3; D remains ambiguous. The CDR3 consists of 11 residues. Trimming stripped 7 bases from V and 3 bases from J, with 5 bases between. Germline CDR1 reads MNHEY; CDR2 reads SMNVEV (reference sequence). CDR3 DNA: TGTGCCAGCACCAAGACAGATACGCAGTATTTT. This codes for CASTKTDTQYF.

This clonotype came up many times. The V and J genes are TRBV27 and TRBJ2-5; D gene ambiguous. Germline-derived CDR1 and CDR2 are MNHEY and SMNVEV (reference sequence). The CDR3 has 14 residues. V was clipped by 0 bases and J by 1 base, with 6 bases between them. In DNA, the CDR3 is TGTGCCAGCAGTTTATCGTGGGTCCAAGAGACCCAGTACTTC. The encoded protein is CASSLSWVQETQYF.

This clonotype was observed at least ten times. The rearrangement links TRBV2 to TRBJ1-2; 8 bases align to TRBD1. Germline values: CDR1 SNHLY, CDR2 FYNNEI. The CDR3 contains 15 residues. V trimming: 3 bases; J trimming: 2 bases; junction bases outside the gene matches: 5. CDR3 DNA: TGTGCCAGCAGTGAGAAGGGGACAGGCAACTATGGCTACACCTTC. This codes for CASSEKGTGNYGYTF.

This clonotype was recorded at least ten times. The rearrangement uses TRBV16 and TRBJ1-2; the D is unclear. V was trimmed by 5 bases and J by 3 bases, leaving 13 bases between them. Germline V CDR1 and CDR2: KGHSY, FQNENV. The CDR3 sequence is 14 residues long. The CDR3 here is CASSSTWPDYGYTF. The CDR3 DNA is TGTGCCAGCAGCTCCACTTGGCCTGACTATGGCTACACCTTC.

This clonotype was counted at least ten times. The chain is built from TRBV5-5 and TRBJ1-1; D not resolved. Per germline, CDR1 SGHKS and CDR2 YYEKEE (reference sequence). V lost 4 bases, J lost 0 bases, and 19 bases lay in between. This CDR3 is 17 amino acids long. CDR3 region: CASSPSRAFEMNTEAFF. The CDR3 bases are TGTGCCAGCAGCCCGTCCCGGGCCTTCGAAATGAACACTGAAGCTTTCTTT.

This clonotype showed up just a few times. The chain has TRBV10-3 and TRBJ2-1; 13 bases line up with TRBD2. Per the germline V gene, CDR1 is ENHRY and CDR2 is SYGVKD. The CDR3 is 16 residues long. Trimming took 2 bases from V and 5 from J; bases not matched to a gene: 3. CDR3 nucleotide sequence: TGTGCCATCAGTGAGGCGGGGACTAGCGGGGACAATGAGCAGTTCTTC. It specifies CAISEAGTSGDNEQFF.

The rearrangement links TRBV28 to TRBJ1-6, with D perhaps matching TRBD1 (5 bases). Trimming pared 3 bases from V and 10 bases from J, leaving 13 bases between. This CDR3 is built from 14 residues. The V gene's germline CDR1 is MDHEN and CDR2 SYDVKM. Written as DNA, the CDR3 is TGTGCCAGCAGTTTTCGGGGCCTTAACTCACCCCTCCACTTT. This gives the protein CASSFRGLNSPLHF.

This clonotype was seen a handful of times. The CDR3 here is CSARRPGLHYEQYF. The CDR3 bases are TGCAGTGCTAGACGACCGGGACTTCACTACGAGCAGTACTTC. This rearrangement joins TRBV20-1 to TRBJ2-7, with TRBD2 as a possible D gene (6 bases). Deletions cut 2 bases from V and 3 bases from J, with 14 bases between. The CDR3 contains 14 residues. The germline V gene encodes CDR1 DFQATT and CDR2 SNEGSKA (reference sequence).

Ten or more counts support this clonotype. V is TRBV27 and J is TRBJ2-1; 7 bases line up with TRBD2. Trimming removed 0 bases from V and 8 bases from J; junction bases left unmatched: 10. The CDR3 is 16 residues long. Per the germline V gene, CDR1 is MNHEY and CDR2 is SMNVEV (reference sequence). The CDR3 sequence is CASSLSAGLRFDEQFF. CDR3 in DNA: TGTGCCAGCAGTTTATCAGCGGGACTACGTTTTGATGAGCAGTTCTTC.

This clonotype appeared a few times. V is TRBV5-1 and J is TRBJ2-7; D is possibly TRBD2 (6 bases). Germline CDR1 reads SGHRS; CDR2 reads YFSETQ. Trimming removed 5 bases at V and 3 bases at J, with 9 bases between. This CDR3 region has 12 residues. CDR3 residues: CASSPEGYEQYF. In nucleotides, the CDR3 is TGCGCCAGCAGTCCGGAGGGCTACGAGCAGTACTTC.

This clonotype has more than one count but fewer than ten. The chain couples TRBV27 to TRBJ1-4; a weak D match, TRBD1 (5 bases). The CDR3 contains 14 residues. The V gene's germline CDR1 is MNHEY and CDR2 SMNVEV (reference sequence). V was clipped by 3 bases and J by 7 bases, with 12 bases between them. CDR3 region: CASSFIGASEKLFF. In DNA form, the CDR3 reads TGTGCCAGCAGTTTCATAGGGGCGAGTGAAAAACTGTTTTTT. The complete variable domain, with remaining parts taken from reference TRBV27 and TRBJ1-4, reads EAQVTQNPRYLITVTGKKLTVTCSQNMNHEYMSWYRQDPGLGLRQIYYSMNVEVTDKGDVPEGYKVSRKEKRNFPLILESPSPNQTSLYFCASSFIGASEKLFFGSGTQLSVL.